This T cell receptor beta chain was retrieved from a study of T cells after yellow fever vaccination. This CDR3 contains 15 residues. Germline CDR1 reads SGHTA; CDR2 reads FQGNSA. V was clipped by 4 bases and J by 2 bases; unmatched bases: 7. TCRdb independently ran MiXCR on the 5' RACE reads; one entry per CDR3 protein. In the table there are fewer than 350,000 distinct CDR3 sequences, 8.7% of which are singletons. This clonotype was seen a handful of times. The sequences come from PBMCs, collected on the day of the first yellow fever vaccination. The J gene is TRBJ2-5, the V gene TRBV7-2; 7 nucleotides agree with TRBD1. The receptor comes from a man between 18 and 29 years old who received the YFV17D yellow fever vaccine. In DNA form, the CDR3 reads TGTGCCAGCAGCTGGACTCCGGGACAGCAAGAGACCCAGTACTTC. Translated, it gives CASSWTPGQQETQYF.